A single sample gave rise to the 16 T cell receptor beta chains below, sequenced in a study of cytomegalovirus exposure and HLA in healthy donors. This PCR relied on a set of 60 Vbeta primers and 13 Jbeta primers. Some clones are missing from TCRdb's copy, which holds only in-frame ones; the method was immunoSEQ multiplex PCR. The sample contains under 200,000 clones, around 86% of which appear only once. Specimen: PBMCs. Receptor source: a girl aged 2 to 10 in good health and CMV-seropositive.

The chain has TRBV6-1 and TRBJ2-7, with 8 bases aligning to TRBD1. From germline, CDR1 is MNHNS and CDR2 SASEGT. V was clipped by 4 bases and J by 2 bases; unmatched bases: 4. CDR3 length: 14 residues. The CDR3 sequence: CASSVRDRPYEQYF. Written as DNA, the CDR3 is TGTGCCAGCAGTGTCCGGGACAGGCCCTACGAGCAGTACTTC.

The rearrangement uses TRBV18 and TRBJ2-1; D is undetermined. Germline CDR1 reads KGHSH; CDR2 reads LQKENI. CDR3 length: 15 residues. Trimming left V 4 bases short and J 8 bases short, with 18 bases between. The CDR3 reads CASSHAGSSRDEQFF. The CDR3 region has the DNA TGTGCCAGCTCACACGCCGGCAGCTCCCGGGATGAGCAGTTCTTC.

This sequence joins TRBV28 and TRBJ2-1, with a tentative D call TRBD1 (6 bases). This CDR3 has 13 amino acids. Trimming removed 8 bases at V and 0 bases at J, with 8 bases between. In germline, CDR1 is MDHEN, CDR2 SYDVKM. The CDR3 DNA follows: TGTGCCAGCCTAGGGGGCTCCTACAATGAGCAGTTCTTC. Encoded protein: CASLGGSYNEQFF.

This chain connects TRBV9 to TRBJ1-3, with TRBD1 as a possible D gene (5 bases). V lost 0 bases and J 2 bases, leaving 9 bases between the germline ends. CDR1 SGDLS and CDR2 YYNGEE come from the germline V gene. CDR3 length equals 15 residues. The DNA for the CDR3 is TGTGCCAGCAGCGTAGACCCAGGGACTGGAAACACCATATATTTT. Translation: CASSVDPGTGNTIYF.

This chain uses TRBV19 with TRBJ1-3; D call uncertain. Per the germline V gene, CDR1 is LNHDA and CDR2 is SQIVND (reference sequence). This CDR3 is 16 amino acids long. Trimming cost V 3 bases and J 0 bases, with 12 bases left between them. CDR3 loop: CASSISGRLSGNTIYF. CDR3 nucleotide sequence: TGTGCCAGTAGTATTAGCGGACGGCTCTCTGGAAACACCATATATTTT.

As concerns this clone: One junction end does not reproduce the germline sequence, and a read error may be involved. J is TRBJ1-2 and V is TRBV10-1; TRBD1 is a possible D gene (6 bases). Germline V CDR1 and CDR2: WNHNN, SYGVQD (reference sequence). The CDR3 is 13 residues long. CDR3 coding DNA: TGCGCCAGCAGCGAGTACAGGGACTATGGCTACACCTTC. Protein: CASSEYRDYGYTF.

The chain combines TRBV11-3 with TRBJ2-3; D is uncertain. Germline CDR1 SGHNT, CDR2 YENEEA. The germline V and J ends were trimmed by 0 bases and 6 bases, with 16 bases remaining between them. The CDR3 loop spans 16 amino acids. The CDR3 nucleotides read TGTGCCAGCAGCTTAGACGGGTCTCGTACGTCTGATACGCAGTATTTT. Its translation: CASSLDGSRTSDTQYF.

Only one count was recorded for this clone. The V and J genes are TRBV4-1 and TRBJ2-1, with 10 nucleotides matching TRBD2. Germline V gene sequence: CDR1 MGHRA, CDR2 YSYEKL. The CDR3 totals 16 residues. V dropped 1 base and J dropped 9; count of bases not matched to a gene: 9. In DNA, the CDR3 is TGCGCCAGCAGCCAAGGGGTGCTAGCGGGAGTGAGTGAGCAGTTCTTC. Translating gives CASSQGVLAGVSEQFF.

The rearrangement links TRBV7-9 to TRBJ2-3, with TRBD2 identical over 8 bases. The V segment lost 5 bases and the J segment 0 bases; nucleotides outside the gene matches: 7. Germline CDR1 reads SEHNR; CDR2 reads FQNEAQ (reference sequence). The CDR3 is made up of 16 amino acids. The CDR3 nucleotides are TGTGCCAGCAGCCGTCGGCTAGCGGGTAGCACAGATACGCAGTATTTT. Amino acid sequence: CASSRRLAGSTDTQYF.

V is TRBV18 and J is TRBJ2-7; 7 bases are a match to TRBD1. This CDR3 is built from 16 residues. After removal of 4 bases from V and 6 bases from J, the junction contained 15 bases not matched to a gene. Per germline, CDR1 KGHSH and CDR2 LQKENI. The CDR3 nucleotides read TGTGCCAGCTCACTCCGACAAGGGGGCGTAACGGGCGAGCAGTACTTC. It is translated as CASSLRQGGVTGEQYF.

This chain links TRBV27 with TRBJ1-1; D may be TRBD1 (6 bases). The ends were cut back, 6 bases at V and 3 bases at J, with 8 bases in the middle. The V gene's germline CDR1 is MNHEY and CDR2 SMNVEV (reference sequence). This CDR3 comprises 12 residues. CDR3 bases: TGTGCCAGCAGACAGGGCTACACTGAAGCTTTCTTT. Protein sequence: CASRQGYTEAFF.

This chain joins TRBV5-1 and TRBJ2-5; 8 bases line up with TRBD2. Germline-derived CDR1 and CDR2 are SGHRS and YFSETQ. CDR3 length: 14 amino acids. Germline trimming cut 2 bases from V and 5 bases from J; bases unmatched to any gene: 5. This CDR3 is CASSLAGDWETQYF. The CDR3, as DNA: TGCGCCAGCAGCTTAGCGGGAGATTGGGAGACCCAGTACTTC.

The CDR3 bases are TGTGCCAGCAGTGAATATGAGGGGGCGTGGAATGAGCAGTTCTTC. Amino acids: CASSEYEGAWNEQFF. The chain carries TRBV6-1 and TRBJ2-1; 7 bases line up with TRBD1. V shed 2 bases and J 7 bases; nucleotides not matched to a gene: 8. CDR1 and CDR2 from the germline V gene are MNHNS and SASEGT. This CDR3 is built from 15 residues.

V usage is TRBV6-5 and J usage is TRBJ2-3; possibly TRBD1 for D (6 bases). This CDR3 has 14 amino acids. The germline gives CDR1 MNHEY, CDR2 SVGAGI. V was clipped by 5 bases and J by 2 bases, with 11 bases between them. CDR3 protein: CASSRRQATDTQYF. The CDR3 bases are TGTGCCAGCAGTCGCCGACAGGCCACAGATACGCAGTATTTT.

This clone was seen just once. The rearrangement uses TRBV6-1 and TRBJ2-1, with 13 bases lining up with TRBD2. Looked up from germline, CDR1 is MNHNS and CDR2 is SASEGT. The CDR3 has 15 amino acids. The V gene end was trimmed by 8 bases and the J gene end by 6 bases; junction bases not matched to a gene: 7. Here the CDR3 reads CASERTSGSINEQFF. The CDR3 DNA reads as TGTGCCAGCGAGAGGACTAGCGGGAGCATCAATGAGCAGTTCTTC.

The chain links TRBV2 to TRBJ1-5, with D tentatively TRBD1 (6 bases). V lost 4 bases and J lost 3, with 13 bases in between. The CDR3 length is 15 residues. CDR1 is SNHLY and CDR2 is FYNNEI in the germline V gene. The CDR3 DNA reads as TGTGCCAGCAGTGTGGGCTACAGGGTCAATCAGCCCCAGCATTTT. Residues: CASSVGYRVNQPQHF.